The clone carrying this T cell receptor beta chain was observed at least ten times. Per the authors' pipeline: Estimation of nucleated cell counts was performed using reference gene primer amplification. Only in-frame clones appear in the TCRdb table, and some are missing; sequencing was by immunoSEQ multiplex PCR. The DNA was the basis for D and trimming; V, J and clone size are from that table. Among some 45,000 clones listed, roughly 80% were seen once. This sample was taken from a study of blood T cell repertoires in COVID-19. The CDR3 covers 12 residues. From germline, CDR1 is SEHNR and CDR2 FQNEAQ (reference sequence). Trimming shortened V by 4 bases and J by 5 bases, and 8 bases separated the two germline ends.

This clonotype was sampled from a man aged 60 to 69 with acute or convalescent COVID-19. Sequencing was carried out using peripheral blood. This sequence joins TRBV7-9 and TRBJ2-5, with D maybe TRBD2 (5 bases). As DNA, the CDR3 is TGTGCCAGCAGCTCTAGCACGGAGACCCAGTACTTC. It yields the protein CASSSSTETQYF.